Each of the 20 T cell receptor beta chains below was sequenced from the same sample in a study of blood T cell repertoires in COVID-19. Produced via immunoSEQ multiplex PCR; TCRdb's table is partial and in-frame only. The table records 150,000 or so clones, more than 80% of them present only once. Sequenced material: peripheral blood. The receptor source for this set is a woman aged 55-70 years with COVID-19, enrolled during active disease.

The chain couples TRBV5-1 to TRBJ1-1; weak D call: TRBD1 (6 bases). This CDR3 spans 15 amino acids. CDR1 SGHRS and CDR2 YFSETQ come from the germline V gene. Trimming cost V 2 bases and J 1 base, with 12 bases left between them. CDR3 residues: CASSLNRVPNTEAFF. The CDR3, as DNA: TGCGCCAGCAGCTTAAACAGGGTACCGAACACTGAAGCTTTCTTT.

This rearrangement joins TRBV4-3 to TRBJ1-3; D is unresolved. The germline V and J ends were trimmed by 4 bases and 1 base, with 17 bases remaining between them. There are 17 residues in the CDR3. Germline CDR1 is LGHNA and CDR2 is YSLEER. The CDR3 loop is CASSRVGDGRSGNTIYF. The CDR3 region has the DNA TGCGCCAGCAGCCGCGTCGGTGATGGGCGATCTGGAAACACCATATATTTT.

V usage is TRBV13 and J usage is TRBJ2-1; D possibly corresponds to TRBD1 (5 bases). This CDR3 is built from 14 residues. Per germline, CDR1 PRHDT and CDR2 FYEKMQ (reference sequence). Trimming removed 3 bases at V and 4 bases at J, with 10 bases between. The CDR3 DNA follows: TGTGCCAGCAGCTTGAAACCAGGGTACAATGAGCAGTTCTTC. This encodes CASSLKPGYNEQFF.

The chain couples TRBV5-1 to TRBJ1-6; D gene unclear. CDR1 is SGHRS, CDR2 YFSETQ, per germline. The CDR3 covers 16 residues. Between the trimmed V and J ends, which lost 0 bases and 0 bases, there was a span of 7 bases. The CDR3 bases are TGCGCCAGCAGCTTGGACCCGGGCTCCTATAATTCACCCCTCCACTTT. Translating it yields CASSLDPGSYNSPLHF.

The chain has TRBV12-5 and TRBJ1-4, with TRBD1 as a possible D gene (6 bases). Trimming pared 0 bases from V and 0 bases from J, leaving 23 bases between. The CDR3 runs 21 residues. Germline V gene sequence: CDR1 LGHNT, CDR2 FRNRAP. CDR3 DNA: TGTGCTAGTGGTTTGGTACTAGGTCGGCAGGGGCCCCCGGCAACTAATGAAAAACTGTTTTTT. Translating gives CASGLVLGRQGPPATNEKLFF.

V usage is TRBV5-5 and J usage is TRBJ2-1; D might be TRBD1 (6 bases). The CDR3 totals 17 residues. V was trimmed by 0 bases and J by 3 bases, leaving 16 bases between them. Germline CDR1 SGHKS, CDR2 YYEKEE (reference sequence). The CDR3 DNA reads TGTGCCAGCAGCTTGGCGGGATGGACAGCTAGCTACAATGAGCAGTTCTTC. Residues: CASSLAGWTASYNEQFF. Looking up the rest from reference TRBV5-5 and TRBJ2-1 gives the full variable domain: DAGVTQSPTHLIKTRGQQVTLRCSPISGHKSVSWYQQVLGQGPQFIFQYYEKEERGRGNFPDRFSARQFPNYSSELNVNALLLGDSALYLCASSLAGWTASYNEQFFGPGTRLTVL.

The gene calls are TRBV6-5 and TRBJ1-1, with TRBD1 matching over 7 bases. The ends lost 8 bases at V and 1 base at J; junction bases unmatched: 4. This CDR3 is built from 13 residues. Germline CDR1 and CDR2: MNHEY and SVGAGI. The CDR3 coding sequence is TGTGCCAGCTGGGGACAGCGGAACACTGAAGCTTTCTTT. Translated: CASWGQRNTEAFF.

The chain recombines TRBV13 with TRBJ1-5; possible D gene TRBD1, 5 bases. Germline values: CDR1 PRHDT, CDR2 FYEKMQ (reference sequence). CDR3 length: 14 residues. The ends were cut back, 5 bases at V and 5 bases at J, with 13 bases in the middle. The CDR3 sequence: CASSVLGGDQPQHF. Here the CDR3 DNA reads TGTGCCAGCAGCGTTCTGGGGGGAGATCAGCCCCAGCATTTT.

The gene calls are TRBV2 and TRBJ2-7; 9 bases are a match to TRBD1. Trimming at V came to 9 bases and at J to 2 bases, leaving 8 bases not matched to a gene. Germline V gene data show CDR1 as SNHLY and CDR2 as FYNNEI. The CDR3 covers 14 residues. The CDR3: CASKLDRGPYEQYF. The DNA for the CDR3 is TGTGCCAGTAAATTGGACAGGGGTCCCTACGAGCAGTACTTC.

This sequence joins TRBV19 and TRBJ2-1; D may be TRBD1 (6 bases). The CDR3 is made up of 15 amino acids. Trimming took off 1 base at V and 5 bases at J, with 12 bases between the two ends. Looked up from germline, CDR1 is LNHDA and CDR2 is SQIVND (reference sequence). The CDR3 sequence: CASSIGLDRNNEQFF. The CDR3 bases are TGTGCCAGTAGTATAGGGCTCGACAGGAACAATGAGCAGTTCTTC.

The chain is built from TRBV7-3 and TRBJ2-1; D is unresolved. The CDR3 has 12 residues. Trimming cost V 2 bases and J 10 bases, with 9 bases left between them. Germline V gene sequence: CDR1 SGHTA, CDR2 FQGTGA. CDR3 sequence: CASSLHLGEQFF. Written as DNA, the CDR3 is TGTGCCAGCAGCTTACATCTGGGCGAGCAGTTCTTC.

V is TRBV18 and J is TRBJ1-3; the match to TRBD1 covers 11 bases. The CDR3 consists of 16 residues. Per germline, CDR1 KGHSH and CDR2 LQKENI. Trimming took 3 bases from V and 0 from J; bases not matched to a gene: 1. In DNA, the CDR3 is TGTGCCAGCTCACCCGGGACAGGGGGCTCTGGAAACACCATATATTTT. This codes for CASSPGTGGSGNTIYF.

This clone was seen more than once but under ten times. The chain employs TRBV29-1 and TRBJ1-5; a weak D match, TRBD1 (5 bases). The CDR3 covers 14 residues. Germline assignment: CDR1 SQVTM and CDR2 ANQGSEA. V gave up 0 bases and J gave up 1 base, with 7 bases separating them. CDR3 nucleotide sequence: TGCAGCGTTGAAGAGGGGGGAAGCAATCAGCCCCAGCATTTT. It codes for CSVEEGGSNQPQHF.

The chain employs TRBV19 and TRBJ2-7, with D hard to call. Germline CDR1 LNHDA, CDR2 SQIVND (reference sequence). Deletions cut 3 bases from V and 3 bases from J, with 15 bases between. CDR3 length: 15 residues. CDR3 DNA: TGTGCCAGTAGTATCTCCACATGGTTTGGCTACGAGCAGTACTTC. Its protein product is CASSISTWFGYEQYF.

The chain couples TRBV7-3 to TRBJ2-1; 9 positions match TRBD2. CDR1 is SGHTA and CDR2 is FQGTGA in the germline V gene. V lost 1 base to trimming and J lost 2 bases; unmatched junction nucleotides: 6. The CDR3 extends over 17 amino acids. The CDR3 protein is CASSLKGTSKTYNEQFF. In DNA, the CDR3 is TGTGCCAGCAGCTTAAAGGGGACTAGCAAAACCTACAATGAGCAGTTCTTC.

This chain links TRBV7-3 with TRBJ1-6, with D possibly TRBD1 on 6 matching bases. CDR3 length: 18 residues. V lost 0 bases and J 2 bases, leaving 14 bases between the germline ends. The germline gives CDR1 SGHTA, CDR2 FQGTGA. The CDR3 loop reads CASSLTRPGDAYNSPLHF. In DNA form, the CDR3 reads TGTGCCAGCAGCTTAACCCGGCCAGGGGATGCCTATAATTCACCCCTCCACTTT.

The chain links TRBV19 to TRBJ1-4; unclear D gene. The CDR3 loop spans 15 amino acids. The V gene lost 4 bases and the J gene lost 6 bases, with 15 bases spanning the gap. CDR1 and CDR2 from the germline V gene are LNHDA and SQIVND (reference sequence). CDR3 sequence reads: CASSTPGLEHEKLFF. The CDR3 DNA reads as TGTGCCAGTAGTACTCCTGGTCTAGAGCATGAAAAACTGTTTTTT.

The gene calls are TRBV4-2 and TRBJ2-5; TRBD1 aligns across 9 bases. Per germline, CDR1 LGHNA and CDR2 YNFKEQ. The CDR3 has 15 amino acids. Trimming removed 0 bases from V and 5 bases from J; junction bases left unmatched: 4. CDR3 coding DNA: TGTGCCAGCAGCCAAGAGTGGGACAGGGTGGAGACCCAGTACTTC. Its translation is CASSQEWDRVETQYF.

On this clone itself: The junction departs from germline at one end; a sequencing error may be responsible. CDR3 protein: CASSLVRDRVHF. The CDR3 nucleotides are TGTGCCAGCAGCTTAGTCCGGGACAGGGTTCACTTC. The chain recombines TRBV7-9 with TRBJ2-7; 9 bases match TRBD1. This CDR3 contains 12 residues. Per the germline V gene, CDR1 is SEHNR and CDR2 is FQNEAQ (reference sequence).

This chain's CDR3 is CASSIPGQTNYGYTF. CDR3 in DNA: TGTGCCAGTAGTATACCGGGACAGACAAACTATGGCTACACCTTC. The chain carries TRBV19 and TRBJ1-2; 7 bases are a match to TRBD1. The CDR3 contains 15 residues. J lost 2 bases, V lost 2 bases, and 5 bases had no gene match. Germline V lookup: CDR1 LNHDA, CDR2 SQIVND (reference sequence).